This passage covers 20 T cell receptor beta chains from one sample sequenced in a study of untreated major depressive disorder. Study results and limitations: TRBV05-01 (Vbeta 5.1) usage was higher in CD4+ T cells of depressed patients than controls.

Here immunoSEQ multiplex PCR was the method, and the copy in TCRdb shows in-frame clones only, minus some. Of about 13,000 clones listed, about 89% are singletons. Their cognate antigens are unknown. Sample: CD4+ T cells from PBMCs. The receptors come from a woman under 40 with major depressive disorder.

CDR3 bases: TGTGCCAGCGCCGGACAGGGAAGCTCTGGGGCCAACGTCCTGACTTTC. It yields the protein CASAGQGSSGANVLTF. This chain uses TRBV9 with TRBJ2-6; TRBD1 matches at 8 bases. The germline V gene has CDR1 SGDLS and CDR2 YYNGEE. Trimming at V came to 7 bases and at J to 0 bases, leaving 6 bases not matched to a gene. The CDR3 covers 16 residues. The complete variable domain, with remaining parts taken from reference TRBV9 and TRBJ2-6, reads DSGVTQTPKHLITATGQRVTLRCSPRSGDLSVYWYQQSLDQGLQFLIQYYNGEERAKGNILERFSAQQFPDLHSELNLSSLELGDSALYFCASAGQGSSGANVLTFGAGSRLTVL.

This rearrangement joins TRBV7-2 to TRBJ2-1; 10 nucleotides match TRBD2. Germline V gives CDR1 SGHTA, CDR2 FQGNSA. The CDR3 extends over 19 amino acids. The V gene end was trimmed by 5 bases and the J gene end by 6 bases; junction bases not matched to a gene: 19. The CDR3 spells CASSLRRTVAGGLGNEQFF. The CDR3, as DNA: TGTGCCAGCAGCCTACGCCGGACCGTAGCGGGAGGTCTTGGCAATGAGCAGTTCTTC.

The chain has TRBV5-1 and TRBJ2-3; D is uncertain. The CDR3 length is 12 residues. V lost 8 bases, J lost 4 bases, and 11 bases lay in between. Per germline, CDR1 SGHRS and CDR2 YFSETQ. CDR3 coding DNA: TGCGCCAGTTCGATCGAAGCAGATACGCAGTATTTT. Amino acids: CASSIEADTQYF. The variable domain in full, with the rest retrieved from reference TRBV5-1 and TRBJ2-3, is KAGVTQTPRYLIKTRGQQVTLSCSPISGHRSVSWYQQTPGQGLQFLFEYFSETQRNKGNFPGRFSGRQFSNSRSEMNVSTLELGDSALYLCASSIEADTQYFGPGTRLTVL.

The rearrangement joins TRBV12-5 to TRBJ2-2; D possibly corresponds to TRBD2 (6 bases). Trimming shortened V by 0 bases and J by 2 bases, and 10 bases separated the two germline ends. The V gene's germline CDR1 is LGHNT and CDR2 FRNRAP. The CDR3 totals 16 residues. CDR3 residues: CASGLVEGVNTGELFF. CDR3 DNA sequence: TGTGCTAGTGGTTTGGTGGAGGGCGTTAACACCGGGGAGCTGTTTTTT.

The rearrangement joins TRBV6-4 to TRBJ2-1, with TRBD1 as a possible D gene (6 bases). V lost 0 bases and J 8 bases, leaving 17 bases between the germline ends. Germline values: CDR1 MRHNA, CDR2 SNTAGT. The CDR3 consists of 16 residues. The CDR3 loop is CASSDSGRGVMDEQFF. Written as DNA, the CDR3 is TGTGCCAGCAGTGACTCTGGCAGGGGAGTAATGGATGAGCAGTTCTTC.

The V call is TRBV25-1, the J call TRBJ2-7; D is uncertain. With 5 bases removed from V and 3 bases from J, the gap between germline ends came to 14 bases. CDR1 is MGHDK and CDR2 is SYGVNS in the germline V gene. The CDR3 is made up of 14 amino acids. CDR3 bases: TGTGCCAGCAGTCCAGGTCGGCCCTACTACGAGCAGTACTTC. Its protein product is CASSPGRPYYEQYF.

V and J are TRBV18 and TRBJ1-1, with D tentatively TRBD1 (6 bases). From germline, CDR1 is KGHSH and CDR2 LQKENI. The CDR3 is 15 residues long. The V and J ends lost 3 bases and 5 bases respectively, with 16 bases between them. CDR3 in DNA: TGTGCCAGCTCACCGCGAAGCGGGGGGCAAACTGAAGCTTTCTTT. Its protein product is CASSPRSGGQTEAFF.

This chain uses TRBV15 with TRBJ2-7; D gene ambiguous. CDR1 and CDR2 from the germline V gene are LNHNV and YYDKDF (reference sequence). The CDR3 has 14 amino acids. With 1 base removed from V and 4 bases from J, the gap between germline ends came to 11 bases. The CDR3 region is CATSRGLGGYEQYF. Here the CDR3 DNA reads TGTGCCACCAGCAGAGGGCTCGGCGGTTACGAGCAGTACTTC.

V usage is TRBV6-5 and J usage is TRBJ2-5; 8 nucleotides agree with TRBD2. Germline values: CDR1 MNHEY, CDR2 SVGAGI. After removal of 6 bases from V and 4 bases from J, the junction contained 7 bases not matched to a gene. The CDR3 length is 14 residues. The CDR3 region is CASSHSGIGETQYF. The CDR3 coding sequence is TGTGCCAGCAGCCATAGCGGGATAGGAGAGACCCAGTACTTC.

The V call is TRBV28, the J call TRBJ1-2; TRBD1 might be the D (5 bases). V lost 8 bases and J lost 3, with 13 bases in between. Germline-derived CDR1 and CDR2 are MDHEN and SYDVKM. The CDR3 sequence is 13 residues long. CDR3 in DNA: TGTGCCAGCTTTTCCGGGGACCACTATGGCTACACCTTC. Amino acid sequence: CASFSGDHYGYTF.

The chain couples TRBV6-1 to TRBJ1-5; D call uncertain. Trimming removed 2 bases from V and 0 bases from J, with 14 bases in between. Germline V gene sequence: CDR1 MNHNS, CDR2 SASEGT. The CDR3 spans 17 residues. The CDR3 region has the DNA TGTGCCAGCAGTGAAATTGCTTGGCGGTATAGCAATCAGCCCCAGCATTTT. It translates to CASSEIAWRYSNQPQHF.

The V and J genes are TRBV14 and TRBJ1-2, with D perhaps matching TRBD1 (6 bases). Per germline, CDR1 SGHDN and CDR2 FVKESK. The ends were cut back, 1 base at V and 5 bases at J, with 20 bases in the middle. This CDR3 is 17 amino acids long. The CDR3 is CASSQVGMGGESYGYTF. CDR3 sequence (DNA): TGTGCCAGCAGCCAAGTGGGTATGGGGGGCGAATCTTATGGCTACACCTTC.

The chain carries TRBV5-1 and TRBJ2-7, with 8 bases matching TRBD2. CDR3 size: 15 residues. Germline V gives CDR1 SGHRS, CDR2 YFSETQ. The junction had 2 bases not matched to a gene; V was cut back by 0 bases and J by 0 bases. In DNA form, the CDR3 reads TGCGCCAGCAGCTTGGGGAGCGGGAGCTCCTACGAGCAGTACTTC. This encodes CASSLGSGSSYEQYF.

The gene calls are TRBV7-9 and TRBJ1-1; TRBD1 aligns across 7 bases. V trimming: 5 bases; J trimming: 2 bases; junction bases outside the gene matches: 11. The germline CDR1 and CDR2 sequences are SEHNR and FQNEAQ (reference sequence). The length of the CDR3 is 16 residues. The CDR3 is CASSPFTGTANTEAFF. For the CDR3, the DNA is TGTGCCAGCAGCCCGTTTACCGGGACAGCCAACACTGAAGCTTTCTTT.

V is TRBV29-1 and J is TRBJ2-1; 9 bases match TRBD1. The V gene's germline CDR1 is SQVTM and CDR2 ANQGSEA. The CDR3 covers 12 residues. Trimming at V came to 7 bases and at J to 7 bases, leaving 5 bases not matched to a gene. The CDR3 sequence is CSGNRGLNEQFF. CDR3 bases: TGCAGCGGAAACAGGGGGCTTAATGAGCAGTTCTTC.

The CDR3 loop is CASSLGRDRAYEQYF. CDR3 in DNA: TGCGCCAGCAGCTTGGGCCGGGACAGGGCCTACGAGCAGTACTTC. The chain carries TRBV5-1 and TRBJ2-7, with 9 bases aligning to TRBD1. Germline assignment: CDR1 SGHRS and CDR2 YFSETQ. Losses at the gene ends were 0 bases for V and 2 bases for J; bases not matched to a gene: 3. The CDR3 loop spans 15 amino acids.

The chain employs TRBV10-1 and TRBJ2-1; TRBD1 aligns across 7 bases. The ends lost 3 bases at V and 5 bases at J; junction bases unmatched: 7. Germline CDR1 WNHNN, CDR2 SYGVQD (reference sequence). The CDR3 has 15 residues. CDR3 in amino acids: CASSDSQGVHNEQFF. The CDR3 coding sequence is TGCGCCAGCAGTGATAGCCAGGGGGTCCACAATGAGCAGTTCTTC.

The chain uses TRBV10-2 and TRBJ2-7; D unresolved. The V end was cut by 4 bases, the J end by 3 bases, with 10 bases between. Germline assignment: CDR1 WSHSY and CDR2 SAAADI. CDR3 length: 13 amino acids. In DNA, the CDR3 is TGCGCCAGCAGTGCATCTGCAGGCTACGAGCAGTACTTC. Its protein is CASSASAGYEQYF.

This chain connects TRBV6-6 to TRBJ1-5; TRBD1 matches 7 bases. J was trimmed by 7 bases and V by 8 bases; bases with no gene match: 11. The V gene's germline CDR1 is MNHNY and CDR2 SVGAGI (reference sequence). The CDR3 runs to 14 residues. The CDR3 DNA is TGTGCCAGCGCACTGACAGGGTTCAGCCAGCCCCAGCATTTT. It yields the protein CASALTGFSQPQHF.

V gene TRBV4-1 combines with J gene TRBJ1-4; perhaps TRBD1 as D (5 bases). The CDR3 is made up of 14 amino acids. Germline V CDR1 and CDR2: MGHRA, YSYEKL. V dropped 1 base and J dropped 5 bases, with 8 bases sitting between them. This chain's CDR3 is CASSQATVNEKLFF. Here the CDR3 DNA reads TGCGCCAGCAGCCAAGCGACAGTAAATGAAAAACTGTTTTTT.